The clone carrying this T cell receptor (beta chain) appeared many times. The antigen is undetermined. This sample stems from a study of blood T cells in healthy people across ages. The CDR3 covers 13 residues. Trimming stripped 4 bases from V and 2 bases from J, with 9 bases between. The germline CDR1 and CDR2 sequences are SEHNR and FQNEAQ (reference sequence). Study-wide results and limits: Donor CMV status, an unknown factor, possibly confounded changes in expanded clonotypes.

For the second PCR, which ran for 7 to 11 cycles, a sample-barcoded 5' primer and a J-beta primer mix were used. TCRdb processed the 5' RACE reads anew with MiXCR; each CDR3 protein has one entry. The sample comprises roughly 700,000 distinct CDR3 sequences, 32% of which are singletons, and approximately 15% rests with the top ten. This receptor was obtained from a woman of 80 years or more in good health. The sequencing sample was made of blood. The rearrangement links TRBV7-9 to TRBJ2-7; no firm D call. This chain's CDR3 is CASSYSKTYEQYF. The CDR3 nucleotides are TGTGCCAGCAGCTACTCGAAGACCTACGAGCAGTACTTC.